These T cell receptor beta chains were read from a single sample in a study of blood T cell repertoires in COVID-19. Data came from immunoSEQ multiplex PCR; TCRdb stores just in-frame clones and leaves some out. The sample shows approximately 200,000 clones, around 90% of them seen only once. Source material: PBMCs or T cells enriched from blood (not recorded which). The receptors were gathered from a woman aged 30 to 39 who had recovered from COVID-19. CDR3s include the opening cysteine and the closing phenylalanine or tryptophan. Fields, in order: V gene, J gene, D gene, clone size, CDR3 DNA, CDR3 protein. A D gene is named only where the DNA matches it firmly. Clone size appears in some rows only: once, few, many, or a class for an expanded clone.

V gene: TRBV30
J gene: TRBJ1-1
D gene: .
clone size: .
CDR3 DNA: TGTGCCTGGAGTGACCGGCCGCCCGACTCTGAAGCTTTCTTT
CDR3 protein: CAWSDRPPDSEAFF

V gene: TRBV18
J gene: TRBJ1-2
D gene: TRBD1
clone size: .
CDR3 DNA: TGTGCCAGCTCGACCGGGACAGACTATGGCTACACCTTC
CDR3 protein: CASSTGTDYGYTF

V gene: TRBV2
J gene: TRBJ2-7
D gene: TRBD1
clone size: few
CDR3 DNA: TGTGCCAGCAGTGGGACAGGGTATCGGGCGTGGCAGTACTTC
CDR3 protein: CASSGTGYRAWQYF

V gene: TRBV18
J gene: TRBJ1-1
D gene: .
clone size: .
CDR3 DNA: TGTGCCAGCTCACCATCGGGGCCCTCAGGGGAGAACACTGAAGCTTTCTTT
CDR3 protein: CASSPSGPSGENTEAFF

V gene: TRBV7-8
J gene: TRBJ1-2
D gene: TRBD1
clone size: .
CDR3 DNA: TGTGCCAGCAGCCCAGGACAGGCAGGGGGAGAGGAAGACTATGGCTACACCTTC
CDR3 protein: CASSPGQAGGEEDYGYTF

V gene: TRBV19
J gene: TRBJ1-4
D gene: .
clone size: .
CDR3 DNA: TGTGCCAGTAGTACCCTCCCTCAGAATGGTAATGAAAAACTGTTTTTT
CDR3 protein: CASSTLPQNGNEKLFF

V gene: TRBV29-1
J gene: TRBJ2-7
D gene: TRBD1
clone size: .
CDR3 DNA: TGCAGCGTTGAAGTAAGTGGACAGGGAAACGGCGAGCAGTACTTC
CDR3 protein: CSVEVSGQGNGEQYF

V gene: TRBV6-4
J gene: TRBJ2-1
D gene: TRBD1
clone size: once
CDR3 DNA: TGTGCCAGCAGGGAGACAGGGGGCGCGGGCAATGAGCAGTTCTTC
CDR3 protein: CASRETGGAGNEQFF

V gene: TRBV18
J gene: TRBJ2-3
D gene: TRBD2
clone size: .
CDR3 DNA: TGTGCCAGCTCTCAACTAGCGGAGCCTACAGATACGCAGTATTTT
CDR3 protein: CASSQLAEPTDTQYF

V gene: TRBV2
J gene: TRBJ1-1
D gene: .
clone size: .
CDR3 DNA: TGTGCCAGCAGTGAAGGGATCAGGGAGGAGAACACTGAAGCTTTCTTT
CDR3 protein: CASSEGIREENTEAFF

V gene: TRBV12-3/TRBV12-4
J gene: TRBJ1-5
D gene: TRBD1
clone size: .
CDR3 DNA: TGTGCCAGCGGGACAGCCTTTCAGGAGTCCCAGCATTTT
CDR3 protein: CASGTAFQESQHF

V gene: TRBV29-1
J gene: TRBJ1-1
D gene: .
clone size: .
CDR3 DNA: TGCAGCGTTGAAATCCAGGGCGATGAAGCTTTCTTT
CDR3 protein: CSVEIQGDEAFF

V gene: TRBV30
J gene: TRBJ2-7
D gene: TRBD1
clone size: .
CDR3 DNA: TGTGCCTGGAGGAGCCGGGACAGGGGCTACGAGCAGTACTTC
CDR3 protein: CAWRSRDRGYEQYF

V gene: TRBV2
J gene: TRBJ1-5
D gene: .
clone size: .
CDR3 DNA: TGTGCCAGCAGTGGAGGGGTAAAAGAAGGACAGATGGAGCCCCAGCATTTT
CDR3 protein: CASSGGVKEGQMEPQHF

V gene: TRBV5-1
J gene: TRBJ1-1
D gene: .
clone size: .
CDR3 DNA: TGCGCCAGCAGCTCGGACAAGTCGAACACTGAAGCTTTCTTT
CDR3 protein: CASSSDKSNTEAFF

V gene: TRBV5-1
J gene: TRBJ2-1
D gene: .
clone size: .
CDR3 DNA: TGCGCCAGCAGCTTGGGGGGGCACTCCTACAATGAGCAGTTCTTC
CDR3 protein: CASSLGGHSYNEQFF

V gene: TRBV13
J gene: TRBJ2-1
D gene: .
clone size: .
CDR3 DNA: TGTGCCAGCAGCTTAAGGGGAATTTCCTACAATGAGCAGTTCTTC
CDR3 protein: CASSLRGISYNEQFF

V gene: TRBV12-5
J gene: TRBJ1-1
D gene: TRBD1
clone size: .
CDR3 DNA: TGTGCTAGTGGTAGAGGCGGGACAGGGTGGGCTGAAGCTTTCTTT
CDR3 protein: CASGRGGTGWAEAFF

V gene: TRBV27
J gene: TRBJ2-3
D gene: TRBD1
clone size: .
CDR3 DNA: TGTGCCATCCGGAGACAGGGGTTCGGAAGTCATGCAGATACGCAGTATTTT
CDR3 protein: CAIRRQGFGSHADTQYF

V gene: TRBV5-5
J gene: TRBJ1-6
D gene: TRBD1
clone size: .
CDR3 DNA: TGTGCCAGCAGCCATGGACAGGGGCTAAGCTCCTATAATTCACCCCTCCACTTT
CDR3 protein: CASSHGQGLSSYNSPLHF

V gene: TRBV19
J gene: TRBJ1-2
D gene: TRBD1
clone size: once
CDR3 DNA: TGTGCCAGTAGCGCAGGGGGAGTTCCTAACTATGGCTACACCTTC
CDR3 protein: CASSAGGVPNYGYTF

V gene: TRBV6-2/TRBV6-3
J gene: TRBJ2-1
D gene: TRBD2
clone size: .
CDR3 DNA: TGTGCCAGCAGTTATGGGAGCGGGGGGCACAATGAGCAGTTCTTC
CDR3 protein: CASSYGSGGHNEQFF

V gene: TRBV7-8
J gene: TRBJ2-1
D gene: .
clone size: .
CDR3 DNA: TGTGCCAGCAGTAACTACAATGAGCAGTTCTTC
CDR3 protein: CASSNYNEQFF

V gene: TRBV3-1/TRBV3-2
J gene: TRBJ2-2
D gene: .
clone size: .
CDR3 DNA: TGTGCCAGCAGAAACAAGGGGGCCGGGGAGCTGTTTTTT
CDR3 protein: CASRNKGAGELFF

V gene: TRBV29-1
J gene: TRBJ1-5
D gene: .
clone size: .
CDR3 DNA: TGCAGCGTTCGATCGGAGAATCAGCCCCAGCATTTT
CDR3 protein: CSVRSENQPQHF

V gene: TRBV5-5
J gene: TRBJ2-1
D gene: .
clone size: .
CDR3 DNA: TGTGCCAGCAGCTTGACGGACAATGAGCAGTTCTTC
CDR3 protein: CASSLTDNEQFF

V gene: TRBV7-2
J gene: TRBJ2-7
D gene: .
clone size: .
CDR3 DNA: TGTGCCAGCAGCTTAGGGGCAGGTAACTCCTACGAGCAGTACTTC
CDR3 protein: CASSLGAGNSYEQYF

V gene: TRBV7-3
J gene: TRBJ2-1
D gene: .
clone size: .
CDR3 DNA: TGTGCCAGCAGCCCCTCTCGCGCGGCTAGTAGCAATGAGCAGTTCTTC
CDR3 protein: CASSPSRAASSNEQFF

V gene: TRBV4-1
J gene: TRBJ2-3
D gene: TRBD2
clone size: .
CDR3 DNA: TGCGCCAGCAGCCAAGAGGGGCTAGCGGGAGTGGCAGATACGCAGTATTTT
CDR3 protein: CASSQEGLAGVADTQYF

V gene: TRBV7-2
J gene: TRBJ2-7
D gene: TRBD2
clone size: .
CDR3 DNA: TGTGCCAGCAGCTGGGGAAGAGGACTAGCGGGTTTGAGCTCCTACGAGCAGTACTTC
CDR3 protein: CASSWGRGLAGLSSYEQYF

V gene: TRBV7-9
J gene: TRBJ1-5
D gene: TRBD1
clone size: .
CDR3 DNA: TGTGCCAGCAGCTTAACAGGGGGCAAGCAGCCCCAGCATTTT
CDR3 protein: CASSLTGGKQPQHF

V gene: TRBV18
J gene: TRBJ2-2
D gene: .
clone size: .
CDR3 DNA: TGTGCCAGCTCACAGGACAGACAGAACACCGGGGAGCTGTTTTTT
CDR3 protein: CASSQDRQNTGELFF

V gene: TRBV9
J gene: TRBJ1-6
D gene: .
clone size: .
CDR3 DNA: TGTGCCAGCAGCCTCCCGGGTAACGACTATAATTCACCCCTCCACTTT
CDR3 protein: CASSLPGNDYNSPLHF

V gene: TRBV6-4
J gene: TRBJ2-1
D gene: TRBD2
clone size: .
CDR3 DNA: TGTGCCAGCAGTGTCGGGACTAGCGGGGGCGATGAGCAGTTCTTC
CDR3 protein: CASSVGTSGGDEQFF

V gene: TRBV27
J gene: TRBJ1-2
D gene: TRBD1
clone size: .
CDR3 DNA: TGTGCCAGCAGTAGCCCCGGGACAGGGAATCATGGCTACACCTTC
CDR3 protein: CASSSPGTGNHGYTF

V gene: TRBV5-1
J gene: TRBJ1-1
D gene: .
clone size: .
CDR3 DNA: TGCGCCAGCAGCTTGGGAGATGAAGCTTTCTTT
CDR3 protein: CASSLGDEAFF

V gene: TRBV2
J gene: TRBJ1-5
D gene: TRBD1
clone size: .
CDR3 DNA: TGTGCCAGCAGAAGGGACAGGGGCTCCGGGTTGAGCAATCAGCCCCAGCATTTT
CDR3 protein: CASRRDRGSGLSNQPQHF

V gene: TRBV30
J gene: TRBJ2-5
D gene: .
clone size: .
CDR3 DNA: TGTGCCTGGGGGGTTTTCGAGGAGACCCAGTACTTC
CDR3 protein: CAWGVFEETQYF

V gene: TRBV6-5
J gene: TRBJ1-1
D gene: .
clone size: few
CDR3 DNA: TGTGCCAGCAGCCCCCGCGGCAGAAACACTGAAGCTTTCTTT
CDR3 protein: CASSPRGRNTEAFF